This T cell receptor beta chain is drawn from a study of beta chain features in type 1 diabetes. The authors reverse transcribed all of the isolated RNA, so sequencing captured expressed TCRB transcripts. Generated by immunoSEQ multiplex PCR, the TCRdb table keeps only in-frame clones and is missing some. This table has 200,000 to 250,000 clones, 25% to 30% appearing once. This clone was seen more than once but under ten times. The TCR sequence derives from a man between 25 and 39 years old in good health. Sequences were obtained from central memory CD4+ T cells from blood.

The CDR3 loop reads CAWERTGVGNTIYF. In DNA form, the CDR3 reads TGTGCCTGGGAAAGGACTGGGGTTGGAAACACCATATATTTT. The chain links TRBV30 to TRBJ1-3, with no clear D. In germline, CDR1 is GTSNPN, CDR2 SVGIG (reference sequence). Trimming took off 5 bases at V and 3 bases at J, with 14 bases between the two ends. This CDR3 has 14 residues.